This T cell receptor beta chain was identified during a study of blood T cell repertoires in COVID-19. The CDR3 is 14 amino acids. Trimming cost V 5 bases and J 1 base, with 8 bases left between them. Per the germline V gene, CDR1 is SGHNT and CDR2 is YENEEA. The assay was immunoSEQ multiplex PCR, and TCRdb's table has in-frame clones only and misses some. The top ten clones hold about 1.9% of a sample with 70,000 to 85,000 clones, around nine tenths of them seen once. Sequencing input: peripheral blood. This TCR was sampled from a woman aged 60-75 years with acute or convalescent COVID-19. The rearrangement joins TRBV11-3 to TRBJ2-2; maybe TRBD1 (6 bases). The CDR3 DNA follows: TGTGCCAGCAGCCTGGGACAGAACACCGGGGAGCTGTTTTTT. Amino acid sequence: CASSLGQNTGELFF.